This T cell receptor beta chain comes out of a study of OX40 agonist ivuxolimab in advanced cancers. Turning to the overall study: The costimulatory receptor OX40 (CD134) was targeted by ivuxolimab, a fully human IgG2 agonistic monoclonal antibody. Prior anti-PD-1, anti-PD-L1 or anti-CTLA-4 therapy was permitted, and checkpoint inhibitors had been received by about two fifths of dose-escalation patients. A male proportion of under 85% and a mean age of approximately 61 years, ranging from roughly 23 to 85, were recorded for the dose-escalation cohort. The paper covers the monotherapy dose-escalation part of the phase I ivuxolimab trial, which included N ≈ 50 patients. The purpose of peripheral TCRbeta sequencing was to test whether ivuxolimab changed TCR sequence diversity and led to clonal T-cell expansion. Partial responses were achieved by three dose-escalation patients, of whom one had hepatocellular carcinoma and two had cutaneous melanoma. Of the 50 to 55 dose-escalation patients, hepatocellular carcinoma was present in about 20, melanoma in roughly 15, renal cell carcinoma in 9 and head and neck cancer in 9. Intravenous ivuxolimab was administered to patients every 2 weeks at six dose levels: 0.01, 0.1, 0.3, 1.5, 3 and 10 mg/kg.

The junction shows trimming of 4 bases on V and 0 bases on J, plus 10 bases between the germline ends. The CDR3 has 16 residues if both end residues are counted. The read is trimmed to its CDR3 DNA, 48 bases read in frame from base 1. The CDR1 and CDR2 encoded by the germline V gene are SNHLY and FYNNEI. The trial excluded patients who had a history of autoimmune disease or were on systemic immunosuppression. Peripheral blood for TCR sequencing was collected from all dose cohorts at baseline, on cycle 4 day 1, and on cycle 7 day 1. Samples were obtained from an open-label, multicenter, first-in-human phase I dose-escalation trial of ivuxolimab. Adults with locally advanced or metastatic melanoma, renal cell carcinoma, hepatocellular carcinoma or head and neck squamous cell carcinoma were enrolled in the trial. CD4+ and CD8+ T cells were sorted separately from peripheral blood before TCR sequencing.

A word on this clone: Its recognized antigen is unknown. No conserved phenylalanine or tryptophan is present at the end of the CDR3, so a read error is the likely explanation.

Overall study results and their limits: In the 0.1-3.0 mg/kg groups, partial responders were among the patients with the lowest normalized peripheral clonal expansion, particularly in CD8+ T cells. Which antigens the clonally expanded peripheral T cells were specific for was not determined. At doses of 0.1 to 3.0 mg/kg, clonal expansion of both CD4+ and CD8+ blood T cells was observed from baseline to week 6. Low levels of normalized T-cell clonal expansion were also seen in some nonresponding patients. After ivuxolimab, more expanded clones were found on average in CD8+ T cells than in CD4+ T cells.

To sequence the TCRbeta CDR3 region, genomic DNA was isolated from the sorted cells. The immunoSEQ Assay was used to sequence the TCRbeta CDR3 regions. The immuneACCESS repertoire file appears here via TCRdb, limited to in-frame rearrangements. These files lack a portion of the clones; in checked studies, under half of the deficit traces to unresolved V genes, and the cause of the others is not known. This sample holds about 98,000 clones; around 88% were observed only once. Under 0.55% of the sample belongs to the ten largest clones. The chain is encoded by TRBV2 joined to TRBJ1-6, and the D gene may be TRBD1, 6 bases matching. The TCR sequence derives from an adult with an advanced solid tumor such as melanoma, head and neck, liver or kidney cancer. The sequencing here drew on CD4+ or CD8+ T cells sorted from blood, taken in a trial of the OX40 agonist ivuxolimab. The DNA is TGTGCCAGCAGTGGACAGGTAAGCTCCTATAATTCACCCCTCCACCTT. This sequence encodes CASSGQVSSYNSPLHL.